The clone carrying this TCR beta chain was observed a handful of times. This sample is drawn from a study of T-cell memory formation after mild COVID-19. This CDR3 is 15 amino acids long. Per germline, CDR1 SGHVS and CDR2 FQNEAQ. Trimming at V came to 8 bases and at J to 1 base, leaving 7 bases not matched to a gene. From the 5' RACE reads, TCRdb called clonotypes with MiXCR, one entry per CDR3 protein. The top ten hold 27% of the sample, which has more than 80,000 distinct CDR3 sequences, about an eighth seen once. This clonotype was sampled from an adult woman who had mild COVID-19 (a few samples of this study predate the infection). Cell type and time point are not known. Sample: PBMCs or a T cell subset sorted from them (not recorded which). The chain links TRBV7-8 to TRBJ2-2, with 7 nucleotides matching TRBD2. This chain's CDR3 is CASLFGGGNTGELFF. The CDR3 DNA follows: TGTGCCAGCTTATTTGGCGGGGGGAACACCGGGGAGCTGTTTTTT. Full variable domain (remainder filled in from reference TRBV7-8 and TRBJ2-2): GAGVSQSPRYKVAKRGQDVALRCDPISGHVSLFWYQQALGQGPEFLTYFQNEAQLDKSGLPSDRFFAERPEGSVSTLKIQRTQQEDSAVYLCASLFGGGNTGELFFGEGSRLTVL.